The clone carrying this T cell receptor (beta chain) was counted only a few times. The CDR3 consists of 14 residues. Germline CDR1 and CDR2: LNHDA and SQIVND (reference sequence). Trimming took off 10 bases at V and 0 bases at J, with 14 bases between the two ends. This record comes from a study of T cell repertoires in aging, cancer and after chemotherapy. Rearranged V-D-J TRB sequences were amplified with a mixed TRB-A/B primer pool. MiXCR, run by TCRdb on the multiplex PCR reads, gives a single entry per CDR3 protein. The sample lists about 11,000 distinct CDR3 sequences, roughly 33% occurring once. TCR beta rearrangements were amplified from peripheral blood genomic DNA.

J is TRBJ2-3 and V is TRBV19, with D uncertain. The sample comprised blood. This TCR derives from a human donor in good health. The donor label of this sample is uncertain. The CDR3 nucleotides are TGTGCCACTAAAGCCGGATTTAGCACAGATACGCAGTATTTT. Translating gives CATKAGFSTDTQYF.